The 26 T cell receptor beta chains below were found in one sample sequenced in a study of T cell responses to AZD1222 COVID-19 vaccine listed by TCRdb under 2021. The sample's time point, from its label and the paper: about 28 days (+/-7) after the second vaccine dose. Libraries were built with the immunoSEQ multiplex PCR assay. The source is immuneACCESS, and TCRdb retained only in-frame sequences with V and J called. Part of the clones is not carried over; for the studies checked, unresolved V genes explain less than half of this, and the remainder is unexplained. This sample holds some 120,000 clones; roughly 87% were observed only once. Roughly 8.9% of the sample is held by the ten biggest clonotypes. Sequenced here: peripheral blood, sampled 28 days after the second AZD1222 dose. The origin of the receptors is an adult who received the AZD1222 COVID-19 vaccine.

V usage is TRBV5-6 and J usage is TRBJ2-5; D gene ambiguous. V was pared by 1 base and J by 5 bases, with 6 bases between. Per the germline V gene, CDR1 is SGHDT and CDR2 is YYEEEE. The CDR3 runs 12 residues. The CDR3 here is CASSLSGETQYF. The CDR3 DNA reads TGTGCCAGCAGCTTGAGTGGCGAGACCCAGTACTTC.

The chain's CDR3 is CASSYSRQVQETQYF. CDR3 nucleotide sequence: TGTGCCAGCAGTTACTCGCGGCAGGTTCAAGAGACCCAGTACTTC. V gene TRBV6-5 combines with J gene TRBJ2-5; no reliable D call. Germline CDR1 is MNHEY and CDR2 is SVGAGI. V lost 0 bases to trimming and J lost 2 bases, with 10 bases between them. The CDR3 is made up of 15 amino acids.

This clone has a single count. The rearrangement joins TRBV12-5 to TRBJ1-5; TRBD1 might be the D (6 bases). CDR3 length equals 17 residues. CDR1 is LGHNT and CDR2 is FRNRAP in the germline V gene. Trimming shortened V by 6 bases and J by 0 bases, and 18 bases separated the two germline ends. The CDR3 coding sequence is TGTGCTAGTGGCCCGACCCCACAGGGTGTTAGCAATCAGCCCCAGCATTTT. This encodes CASGPTPQGVSNQPQHF.

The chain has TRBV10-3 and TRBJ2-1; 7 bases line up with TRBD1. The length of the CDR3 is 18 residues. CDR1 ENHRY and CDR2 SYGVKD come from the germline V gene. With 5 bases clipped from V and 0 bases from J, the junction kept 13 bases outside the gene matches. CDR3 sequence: CAISSGQQRFRSYNEQFF. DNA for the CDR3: TGTGCCATCAGTTCGGGACAGCAAAGGTTCCGCTCCTACAATGAGCAGTTCTTC.

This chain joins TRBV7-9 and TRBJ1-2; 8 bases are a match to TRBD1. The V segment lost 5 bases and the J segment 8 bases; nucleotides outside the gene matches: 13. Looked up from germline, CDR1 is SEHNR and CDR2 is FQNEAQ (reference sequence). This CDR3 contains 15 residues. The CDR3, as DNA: TGTGCCAGCAGCCAGATTTCAGGGGGCACGGAAGGCTACACCTTC. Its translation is CASSQISGGTEGYTF.

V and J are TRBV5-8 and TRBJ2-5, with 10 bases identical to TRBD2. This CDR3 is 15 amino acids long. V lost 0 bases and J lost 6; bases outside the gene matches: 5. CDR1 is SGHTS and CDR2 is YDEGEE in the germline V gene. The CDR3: CASSLALAGVQTQYF. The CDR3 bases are TGTGCCAGCAGCTTGGCTCTAGCGGGGGTACAGACCCAGTACTTC.

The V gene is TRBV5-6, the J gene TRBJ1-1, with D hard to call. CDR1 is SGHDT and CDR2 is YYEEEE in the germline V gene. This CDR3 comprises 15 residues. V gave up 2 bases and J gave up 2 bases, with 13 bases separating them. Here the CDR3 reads CASSFFDSTNTEAFF. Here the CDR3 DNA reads TGTGCCAGCAGCTTTTTCGACTCGACTAACACTGAAGCTTTCTTT.

CDR3 in amino acids: CASSLGTRDEQYF. CDR3 nucleotides: TGTGCCAGCAGCTTAGGGACTAGGGACGAGCAGTACTTC. The chain has TRBV11-2 and TRBJ2-7; TRBD2 aligns across 7 bases. V trimming: 1 base; J trimming: 5 bases; junction bases outside the gene matches: 2. Germline CDR1 and CDR2: SGHAT and FQNNGV. CDR3 length: 13 amino acids.

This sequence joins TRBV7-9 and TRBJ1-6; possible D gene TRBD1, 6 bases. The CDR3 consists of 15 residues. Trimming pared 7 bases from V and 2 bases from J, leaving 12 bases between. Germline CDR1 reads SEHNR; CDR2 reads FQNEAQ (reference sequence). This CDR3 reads CASTTGDTYNSPLHF. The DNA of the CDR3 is TGTGCCAGCACCACCGGGGACACCTATAATTCACCCCTCCACTTT. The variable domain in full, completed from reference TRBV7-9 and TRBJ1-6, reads DTGVSQNPRHKITKRGQNVTFRCDPISEHNRLYWYRQTLGQGPEFLTYFQNEAQLEKSRLLSDRFSAERPKGSFSTLEIQRTEQGDSAMYLCASTTGDTYNSPLHFGNGTRLTVT.

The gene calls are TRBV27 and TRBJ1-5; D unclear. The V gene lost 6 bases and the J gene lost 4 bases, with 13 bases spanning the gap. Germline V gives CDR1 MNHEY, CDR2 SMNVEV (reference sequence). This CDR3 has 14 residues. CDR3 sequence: CASSGLGVNQPQHF. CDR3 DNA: TGTGCCAGCAGCGGTCTCGGGGTGAATCAGCCCCAGCATTTT.

For the CDR3, the DNA is TGTGCCAGCAGTGAAGTTGGACAGGGGGCTCTCCAAGAGACCCAGTACTTC. This encodes CASSEVGQGALQETQYF. The chain couples TRBV2 to TRBJ2-5; 11 bases agree with TRBD1. The CDR3 length is 17 residues. V trimming: 1 base; J trimming: 1 base; junction bases outside the gene matches: 5. From germline, CDR1 is SNHLY and CDR2 FYNNEI.

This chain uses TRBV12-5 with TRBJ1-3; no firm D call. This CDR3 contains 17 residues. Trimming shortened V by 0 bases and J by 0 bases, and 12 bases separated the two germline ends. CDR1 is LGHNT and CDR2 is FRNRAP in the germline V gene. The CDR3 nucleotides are TGTGCTAGTGGTTTGGTACGGGTCAGCGGCTCTGGAAACACCATATATTTT. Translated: CASGLVRVSGSGNTIYF. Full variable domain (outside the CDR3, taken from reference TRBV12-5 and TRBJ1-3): DARVTQTPRHKVTEMGQEVTMRCQPILGHNTVFWYRQTMMQGLELLAYFRNRAPLDDSGMPKDRFSAEMPDATLATLKIQPSEPRDSAVYFCASGLVRVSGSGNTIYFGEGSWLTVV.

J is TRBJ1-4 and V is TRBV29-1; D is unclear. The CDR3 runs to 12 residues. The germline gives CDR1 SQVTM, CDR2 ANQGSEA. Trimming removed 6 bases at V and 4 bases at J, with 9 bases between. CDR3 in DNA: TGCAGCGTGCAAACAAGTAATGAAAAACTGTTTTTT. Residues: CSVQTSNEKLFF. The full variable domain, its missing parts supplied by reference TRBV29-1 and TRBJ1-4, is SAVISQKPSRDICQRGTSLTIQCQVDSQVTMMFWYRQQPGQSLTLIATANQGSEATYESGFVIDKFPISRPNLTFSTLTVSNMSPEDSSIYLCSVQTSNEKLFFGSGTQLSVL.

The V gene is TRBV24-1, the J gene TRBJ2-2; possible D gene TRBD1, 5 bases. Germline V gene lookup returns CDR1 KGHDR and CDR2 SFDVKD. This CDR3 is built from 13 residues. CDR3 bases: TGTGACCTACAGGAACTCAGGTCCGGGGAGCTGTTTTTT. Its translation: CDLQELRSGELFF.

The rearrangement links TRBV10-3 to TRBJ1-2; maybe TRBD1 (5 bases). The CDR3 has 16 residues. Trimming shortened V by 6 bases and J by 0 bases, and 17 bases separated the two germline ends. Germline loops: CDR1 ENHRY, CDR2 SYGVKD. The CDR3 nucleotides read TGTGCCATCAGGCCCGGGACGGGATCCTCTAACTATGGCTACACCTTC. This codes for CAIRPGTGSSNYGYTF.

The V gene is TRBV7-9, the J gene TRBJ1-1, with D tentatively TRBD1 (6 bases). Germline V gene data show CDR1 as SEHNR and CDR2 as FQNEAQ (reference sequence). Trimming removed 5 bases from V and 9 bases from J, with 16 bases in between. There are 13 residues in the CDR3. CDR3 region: CASSRAAGAKAFF. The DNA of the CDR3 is TGTGCCAGCAGCCGCGCCGCGGGGGCGAAAGCTTTCTTT.

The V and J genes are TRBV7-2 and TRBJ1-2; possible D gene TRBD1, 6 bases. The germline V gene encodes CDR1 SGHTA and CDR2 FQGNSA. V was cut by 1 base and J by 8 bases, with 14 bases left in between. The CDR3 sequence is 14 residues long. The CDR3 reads CASSLDGGPEGYTF. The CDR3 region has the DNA TGTGCCAGCAGCTTAGATGGGGGCCCGGAGGGCTACACCTTC.

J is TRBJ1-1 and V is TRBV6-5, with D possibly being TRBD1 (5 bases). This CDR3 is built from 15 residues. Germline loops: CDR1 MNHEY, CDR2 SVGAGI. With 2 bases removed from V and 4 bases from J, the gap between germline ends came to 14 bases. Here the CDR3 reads CASSYQLRGSTEAFF. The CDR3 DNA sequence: TGTGCCAGCAGTTACCAGTTAAGGGGTTCCACTGAAGCTTTCTTT.

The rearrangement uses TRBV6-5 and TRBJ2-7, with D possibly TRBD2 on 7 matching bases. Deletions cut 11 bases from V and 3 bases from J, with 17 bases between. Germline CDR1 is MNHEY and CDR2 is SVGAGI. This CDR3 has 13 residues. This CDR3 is CAGGGPPIYEQYF. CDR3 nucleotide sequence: TGTGCCGGGGGGGGGCCGCCCATCTACGAGCAGTACTTC.

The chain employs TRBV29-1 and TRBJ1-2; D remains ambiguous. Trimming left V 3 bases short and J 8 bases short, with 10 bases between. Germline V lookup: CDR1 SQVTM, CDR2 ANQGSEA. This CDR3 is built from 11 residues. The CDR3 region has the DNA TGCAGCGTTGACAGTTTGGGCGGCTACACCTTC. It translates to CSVDSLGGYTF.

CDR3 nucleotide sequence: TGTGCCAGCTCACCTTCTCGACTAGCGGGAGTCGACGAGCAGTACTTC. Protein sequence: CASSPSRLAGVDEQYF. The rearrangement links TRBV18 to TRBJ2-7; TRBD2 agrees at 12 bases. This CDR3 region has 16 residues. Germline V gene lookup returns CDR1 KGHSH and CDR2 LQKENI. Trimming cost V 3 bases and J 5 bases; bases outside gene matches: 8. The full variable domain, in which reference TRBV18 and TRBJ2-7 provide the parts outside the CDR3, is NAGVMQNPRHLVRRRGQEARLRCSPMKGHSHVYWYRQLPEEGLKFMVYLQKENIIDESGMPKERFSAEFPKEGPSILRIQQVVRGDSAAYFCASSPSRLAGVDEQYFGPGTRLTVT.

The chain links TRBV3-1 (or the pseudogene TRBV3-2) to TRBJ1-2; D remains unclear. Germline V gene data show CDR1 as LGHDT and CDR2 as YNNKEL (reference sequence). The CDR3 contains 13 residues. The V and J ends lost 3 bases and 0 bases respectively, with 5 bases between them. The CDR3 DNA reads TGTGCCAGCAGCCAGGGATCTAACTATGGCTACACCTTC. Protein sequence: CASSQGSNYGYTF.

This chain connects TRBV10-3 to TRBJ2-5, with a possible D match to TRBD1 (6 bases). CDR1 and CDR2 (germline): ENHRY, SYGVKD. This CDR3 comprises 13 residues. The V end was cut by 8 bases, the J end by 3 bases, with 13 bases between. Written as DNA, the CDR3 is TGTGCCATCGGGCCAGGGGCAGAAGAGACCCAGTACTTC. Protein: CAIGPGAEETQYF.

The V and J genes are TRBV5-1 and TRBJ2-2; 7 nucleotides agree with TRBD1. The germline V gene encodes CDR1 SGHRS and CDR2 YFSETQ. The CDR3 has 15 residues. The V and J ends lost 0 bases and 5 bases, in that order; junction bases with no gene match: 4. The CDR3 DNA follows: TGCGCCAGCAGCTTGGTGGCAGGGGGTACCGGGGAGCTGTTTTTT. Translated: CASSLVAGGTGELFF.

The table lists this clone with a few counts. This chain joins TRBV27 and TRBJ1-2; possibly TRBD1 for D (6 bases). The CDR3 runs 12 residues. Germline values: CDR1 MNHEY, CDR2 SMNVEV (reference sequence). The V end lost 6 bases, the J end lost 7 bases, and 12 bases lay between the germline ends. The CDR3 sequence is CASRQGSGGYTF. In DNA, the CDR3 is TGTGCCAGCAGACAGGGATCAGGTGGCTACACCTTC.

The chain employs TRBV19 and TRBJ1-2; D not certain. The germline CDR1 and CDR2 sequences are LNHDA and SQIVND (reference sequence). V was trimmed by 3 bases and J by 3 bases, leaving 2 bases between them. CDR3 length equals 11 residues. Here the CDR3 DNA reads TGTGCCAGTAGTATCTACTATGGCTACACCTTC. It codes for CASSIYYGYTF.